Listed below are T cell receptor beta chains from one sample, sequenced in a study of blood T cell repertoires in COVID-19. Assay: immunoSEQ multiplex PCR; the TCRdb copy retains only in-frame clones and omits some. The sample lists some 420,000 clones; 80% to 90% were seen once. Sequencing used PBMCs or T cells enriched from blood (not recorded which). These receptors were obtained from a man younger than 45 who had recovered from COVID-19. CDR3s include the opening cysteine and the closing phenylalanine or tryptophan. Each record gives: V gene, clone size, D gene, J gene, CDR3 DNA, CDR3 protein. The D gene is left open where the match is weak. The listing skips clone size in some rows; elsewhere it reads once, few, many or a size class.

TRBV18	.	TRBD2	TRBJ2-1	TGTGCCAGCTCACCACCGGGCACTAGCGGGAGGGGTAATGAGCAGTTCTTC	CASSPPGTSGRGNEQFF
TRBV12-3/TRBV12-4	.	.	TRBJ1-1	TGTGCCAGCAGTCGGGTCTCGAACACTGAAGCTTTCTTT	CASSRVSNTEAFF
TRBV2	.	TRBD2	TRBJ2-1	TGTGCCAGCAGTCGACTAGCCACTAATTACAATGAGCAGTTCTTC	CASSRLATNYNEQFF
TRBV7-9	.	.	TRBJ1-3	TGTGCCAGCAGCTTAGATCAGGGGCCGGGAAACACCATATATTTT	CASSLDQGPGNTIYF
TRBV19	.	.	TRBJ2-1	TGTGCCAGTAGTATCCTACAGACCGAGCAGTTCTTC	CASSILQTEQFF
TRBV11-2	.	TRBD2	TRBJ2-1	TGTGCCAGCAGCTTAGTGTCCGGGTTAGCGGGCTGGGAGCAGTTCTTC	CASSLVSGLAGWEQFF
TRBV6-5	.	.	TRBJ1-5	TGTGCCAGCAGACCGAAGGTACAGGGCAGTCAGCCCCAGCATTTT	CASRPKVQGSQPQHF
TRBV19	.	TRBD2	TRBJ2-1	TGTGCCAGTAGTATCTTAGCGGGAGGAGACAATGAGCAGTTCTTC	CASSILAGGDNEQFF
TRBV3-1/TRBV3-2	once	.	TRBJ2-1	TGTGCCAGCAGCCGAAATCGAAGGAGTCCTCGGATAAATGAGCAGTTCTTC	CASSRNRRSPRINEQFF
TRBV2	.	.	TRBJ1-5	TGTGCCAGCAGCAATAGCAATCAGCCCCAGCATTTT	CASSNSNQPQHF
TRBV19	few	.	TRBJ1-5	TGTGCCTCCGGGAGGGGTATGAGCAATCAGCCCCAGCATTTT	CASGRGMSNQPQHF